The next 25 T cell receptor beta chains were all read from a single sample in a study of vaccination effects on CD4 cells after COVID-19. Antigen-specific CD4+ T cells expanded by the ViraFEST assay with viral peptide pools were then sequenced. Following an approximately eleven-day culture, CD4+ T cells were purified. It was two doses of either the BNT162b2 or mRNA-1273 vaccine that participants received. For these TCRs, the target antigens are not known. TCRdb keeps only in-frame clones here, not all; method: immunoSEQ multiplex PCR. The sample carries over 80,000 clones, roughly 80% recorded once. Source: CD4+ T cells from PBMCs cultured with HCoV-OC43 spike peptides, taken after COVID-19 vaccination. Subset given: HCoV-OC43 spike overlapping peptide pool stimulation. The receptors here all came from a human donor who received a COVID-19 vaccine.

About this clone: Additional DNA sequences in this sample encode the identical CDR3. The rearrangement joins TRBV7-3 to TRBJ1-5; 8 bases are shared with TRBD1. The ends lost 2 bases at V and 7 bases at J; junction bases unmatched: 1. Germline V gene sequence: CDR1 SGHTA, CDR2 FQGTGA. The CDR3 sequence is 13 residues long. In nucleotides, the CDR3 is TGTGCCAGCAGCTTAGACAGGGGACAGCCCCAGCATTTT. Amino acids: CASSLDRGQPQHF.

The rearrangement joins TRBV5-1 to TRBJ1-3; 8 bases are shared with TRBD1. Germline-derived CDR1 and CDR2 are SGHRS and YFSETQ. The CDR3 sequence is 15 residues long. Germline trimming cut 3 bases from V and 2 bases from J; bases unmatched to any gene: 4. The CDR3 sequence: CASSSKTGAGNTIYF. CDR3 bases: TGCGCCAGCAGCTCAAAGACAGGGGCTGGAAACACCATATATTTT.

In this sample, this clone turned up a few times. The genes are TRBV6-5 and TRBJ1-2; weak D call: TRBD1 (5 bases). V dropped 4 bases and J dropped 6 bases, with 15 bases sitting between them. CDR3 length: 14 amino acids. Germline CDR1 is MNHEY and CDR2 is SVGAGI. CDR3 amino acids: CASSSGEFHDGYTF. The CDR3 nucleotides read TGTGCCAGCAGTTCGGGGGAGTTTCACGATGGCTACACCTTC.

This clone turned up a few times. The chain recombines TRBV6-5 with TRBJ1-5; TRBD1 agrees at 7 bases. Per the germline V gene, CDR1 is MNHEY and CDR2 is SVGAGI. The V segment lost 6 bases and the J segment 7 bases; nucleotides outside the gene matches: 9. The CDR3 sequence is 14 residues long. The chain's CDR3 is CASRFRQGRQPQHF. In DNA, the CDR3 is TGTGCCAGCAGATTCCGACAGGGCAGGCAGCCCCAGCATTTT.

The chain links TRBV7-2 to TRBJ2-3; the D is unclear. Germline loops: CDR1 SGHTA, CDR2 FQGNSA. The CDR3 contains 15 residues. Trimming pared 4 bases from V and 3 bases from J, leaving 14 bases between. Here the CDR3 DNA reads TGTGCCAGCAGCTCAAATAGAAACCCGACAGATACGCAGTATTTT. This codes for CASSSNRNPTDTQYF.

The chain uses TRBV29-1 and TRBJ2-5; 7 bases align to TRBD1. V was pared by 6 bases and J by 9 bases, with 10 bases of the junction left unmatched. Germline assignment: CDR1 SQVTM and CDR2 ANQGSEA. CDR3 length: 12 amino acids. CDR3 protein: CSVHRDSRAQYF. The CDR3 DNA reads TGCAGCGTGCATCGGGACAGCAGGGCCCAGTACTTC.

The chain has TRBV6-5 and TRBJ2-7; 8 bases match TRBD2. The length of the CDR3 is 13 residues. Looked up from germline, CDR1 is MNHEY and CDR2 is SVGAGI. V trimming: 8 bases; J trimming: 2 bases; junction bases outside the gene matches: 5. As DNA, the CDR3 is TGTGCCAGCTCTGCGGGGGGTCCCTACGAGCAGTACGTC. This codes for CASSAGGPYEQYV.

The chain carries TRBV7-2 and TRBJ2-3; D is ambiguous. The V end lost 1 base, the J end lost 0 bases, and 11 bases lay between the germline ends. Germline-derived CDR1 and CDR2 are SGHTA and FQGNSA. This CDR3 spans 16 amino acids. The CDR3 nucleotides read TGTGCCAGCAGCTTAGTCGTCGCAGCTAGCACAGATACGCAGTATTTT. As protein: CASSLVVAASTDTQYF.

The DNA for the CDR3 is TGTGCCAGCAGTGAAGCGTTAGGCCTAGGGGGGGATGAGCAGTTCTTC. As protein: CASSEALGLGGDEQFF. The gene calls are TRBV6-1 and TRBJ2-1; TRBD2 might be the D (7 bases). The CDR3 is 16 residues long. CDR1 and CDR2 (germline): MNHNS, SASEGT. The V end was cut by 0 bases, the J end by 8 bases, with 17 bases between.

This clone came up a few times. The chain joins TRBV7-9 to TRBJ2-1, with D possibly TRBD1 on 5 matching bases. The CDR3 has 16 residues. Germline values: CDR1 SEHNR, CDR2 FQNEAQ (reference sequence). Between the trimmed V and J ends, which lost 1 base and 1 base, there was a span of 11 bases. This chain's CDR3 is CASSLDGARSYNEQFF. CDR3 coding DNA: TGTGCCAGCAGCTTAGATGGGGCGCGGTCCTACAATGAGCAGTTCTTC. Filled out from reference TRBV7-9 and TRBJ2-1, the complete variable domain reads DTGVSQNPRHKITKRGQNVTFRCDPISEHNRLYWYRQTLGQGPEFLTYFQNEAQLEKSRLLSDRFSAERPKGSFSTLEIQRTEQGDSAMYLCASSLDGARSYNEQFFGPGTRLTVL.

The chain is built from TRBV10-1 and TRBJ2-5, with 8 nucleotides matching TRBD1. CDR1 and CDR2 (germline): WNHNN, SYGVQD (reference sequence). V lost 5 bases to trimming and J lost 4 bases; unmatched junction nucleotides: 9. The CDR3 is 15 amino acids. CDR3 sequence: CASSPTGQARETQYF. The CDR3 bases are TGCGCCAGCAGTCCAACGGGACAGGCCCGAGAGACCCAGTACTTC.

This clone was seen only once. The V call is TRBV7-8, the J call TRBJ1-5; D gene uncertain. Deletions cut 3 bases from V and 0 bases from J, with 6 bases between. Germline loops: CDR1 SGHVS, CDR2 FQNEAQ. The CDR3 length is 14 residues. The CDR3 protein is CASSFLYSNQPQHF. In DNA, the CDR3 is TGTGCCAGCAGCTTCCTATATAGCAATCAGCCCCAGCATTTT.

This chain joins TRBV29-1 and TRBJ1-2; perhaps TRBD1 as D (6 bases). Germline loops: CDR1 SQVTM, CDR2 ANQGSEA. This CDR3 is built from 12 residues. Trimming removed 5 bases from V and 7 bases from J, with 14 bases in between. CDR3 bases: TGCAGCGTTCCGCTGGGGGCTGCTGGCTACACCTTC. This sequence encodes CSVPLGAAGYTF.

V is TRBV7-3 and J is TRBJ2-2, with D perhaps matching TRBD2 (5 bases). The germline V gene has CDR1 SGHTA and CDR2 FQGTGA. The V end was cut by 6 bases, the J end by 0 bases, with 8 bases between. The CDR3 runs 14 residues. The DNA of the CDR3 is TGTGCCAGCAGGACCGGGACGAACACCGGGGAGCTGTTTTTT. Its protein product is CASRTGTNTGELFF. The variable domain in full, completed from reference TRBV7-3 and TRBJ2-2, reads GAGVSQTPSNKVTEKGKYVELRCDPISGHTALYWYRQSLGQGPEFLIYFQGTGAADDSGLPNDRFFAVRPEGSVSTLKIQRTERGDSAVYLCASRTGTNTGELFFGEGSRLTVL.

The CDR3 coding sequence is TGTGCCAGCAGCCCCCCGGTTTTAAGCACTGAAGCTTTCTTT. Translating it yields CASSPPVLSTEAFF. V gene TRBV4-2 combines with J gene TRBJ1-1; no firm D call. Per the germline V gene, CDR1 is LGHNA and CDR2 is YNFKEQ. The CDR3 runs to 14 residues. V lost 4 bases and J 4 bases, leaving 13 bases between the germline ends.

CDR3 in DNA: TGCGCCAGCAGCGTTTCGGGGGGCTTCCAGTACGTC. Translated: CASSVSGGFQYV. This sequence joins TRBV10-2 and TRBJ2-7; D may be TRBD2 (7 bases). Per the germline V gene, CDR1 is WSHSY and CDR2 is SAAADI. Between the trimmed V and J ends, which lost 6 bases and 10 bases, there was a span of 16 bases. This CDR3 has 12 amino acids.

This clone was observed a single time. This sequence joins TRBV10-3 and TRBJ1-5; D not resolved. This CDR3 has 13 amino acids. Germline V gives CDR1 ENHRY, CDR2 SYGVKD. Trimming pared 0 bases from V and 5 bases from J, leaving 5 bases between. The CDR3 protein is CAISESWDQPQHF. CDR3 sequence (DNA): TGTGCCATCAGTGAGTCTTGGGATCAGCCCCAGCATTTT.

V is TRBV6-1 and J is TRBJ1-2, with D possibly TRBD1 on 6 matching bases. The length of the CDR3 is 16 residues. V was clipped by 4 bases and J by 3 bases, with 18 bases between them. Germline CDR1 and CDR2: MNHNS and SASEGT. The CDR3 DNA is TGTGCCAGCAGTGGAGCTATCGGGACAAAGTACTATGGCTACACCTTC. Its translation is CASSGAIGTKYYGYTF.

The V gene is TRBV5-4, the J gene TRBJ2-5, with D unresolved. Germline CDR1 and CDR2: SGHNT and YYREEE (reference sequence). V lost 4 bases, J lost 5 bases, and 21 bases lay in between. The CDR3 consists of 16 residues. In nucleotides, the CDR3 is TGTGCCAGCAGCGAGACCGCGGCCTCACCGGCGGAGACCCAGTACTTC. It specifies CASSETAASPAETQYF.

This sequence joins TRBV19 and TRBJ1-4, with D unclear. The CDR3 totals 11 residues. V dropped 5 bases and J dropped 14 bases, with 12 bases sitting between them. Germline V gene lookup returns CDR1 LNHDA and CDR2 SQIVND (reference sequence). As DNA, the CDR3 is TGTGCCAGTAGTCCCGGGGAGAGCCTGTTTTTT. It encodes CASSPGESLFF. The variable domain in full, completed from reference TRBV19 and TRBJ1-4, reads DGGITQSPKYLFRKEGQNVTLSCEQNLNHDAMYWYRQDPGQGLRLIYYSQIVNDFQKGDIAEGYSVSREKKESFPLTVTSAQKNPTAFYLCASSPGESLFFGSGTQLSVL.

The chain couples TRBV7-2 to TRBJ2-2; 8 positions agree with TRBD1. Germline assignment: CDR1 SGHTA and CDR2 FQGNSA. This CDR3 region has 16 residues. V was pared by 5 bases and J by 8 bases, with 13 bases of the junction left unmatched. The CDR3 spells CASSRFKMDRAGELFF. As DNA, the CDR3 is TGTGCCAGCAGCCGTTTCAAAATGGACAGGGCGGGGGAGCTGTTTTTT. Full variable domain (remainder filled in from reference TRBV7-2 and TRBJ2-2): GAGVSQSPSNKVTEKGKDVELRCDPISGHTALYWYRQSLGQGLEFLIYFQGNSAPDKSGLPSDRFSAERTGGSVSTLTIQRTQQEDSAVYLCASSRFKMDRAGELFFGEGSRLTVL.

The V gene is TRBV2, the J gene TRBJ1-5; D gene uncertain. Germline loops: CDR1 SNHLY, CDR2 FYNNEI. Trimming cost V 2 bases and J 6 bases, with 14 bases left between them. The length of the CDR3 is 15 residues. The CDR3 sequence is CASSETDRVSQPQHF. In DNA, the CDR3 is TGTGCCAGCAGTGAAACTGATAGGGTCTCTCAGCCCCAGCATTTT.

V and J are TRBV15 and TRBJ2-3; maybe TRBD2 (5 bases). The CDR3 consists of 14 residues. Germline values: CDR1 LNHNV, CDR2 YYDKDF (reference sequence). V lost 5 bases and J lost 8, with 17 bases in between. CDR3: CATSSPGPAGTQYF. The CDR3 DNA reads TGTGCCACCAGCTCCCCGGGCCCTGCGGGTACGCAGTATTTT.

This clone was observed a handful of times. J is TRBJ1-6 and V is TRBV6-5; 10 bases are a match to TRBD1. Germline V gene data show CDR1 as MNHEY and CDR2 as SVGAGI. This CDR3 region has 16 residues. V lost 2 bases and J lost 7; bases outside the gene matches: 5. In DNA form, the CDR3 reads TGTGCCAGCAGTTACCTGGGACAGGGGAGCAATTCACCCCTCCACTTT. This codes for CASSYLGQGSNSPLHF.

This sequence joins TRBV6-1 and TRBJ2-1; D may correspond to TRBD1 or TRBD2 (5 bases each). The germline gives CDR1 MNHNS, CDR2 SASEGT. This CDR3 comprises 16 residues. V gave up 4 bases and J gave up 5 bases, with 18 bases separating them. CDR3 sequence: CASSAYPRGDHNEQFF. The CDR3 nucleotides are TGTGCCAGCAGTGCCTACCCCCGAGGGGATCACAATGAGCAGTTCTTC.